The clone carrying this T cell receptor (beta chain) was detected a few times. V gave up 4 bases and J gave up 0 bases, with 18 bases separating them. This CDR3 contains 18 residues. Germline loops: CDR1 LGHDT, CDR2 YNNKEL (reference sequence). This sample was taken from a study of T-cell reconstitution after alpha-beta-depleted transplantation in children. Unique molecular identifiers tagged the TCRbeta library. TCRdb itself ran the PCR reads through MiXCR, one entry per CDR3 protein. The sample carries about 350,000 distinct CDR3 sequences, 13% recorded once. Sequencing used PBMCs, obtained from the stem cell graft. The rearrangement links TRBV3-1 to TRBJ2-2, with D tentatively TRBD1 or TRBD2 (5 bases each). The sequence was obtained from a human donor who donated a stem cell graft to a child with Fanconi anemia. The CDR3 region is CASSRQTAVASNTGELFF. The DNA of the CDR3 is TGTGCCAGCAGCCGACAGACAGCGGTAGCTTCGAACACCGGGGAGCTGTTTTTT.